Following are 27 T cell receptor beta chains from one sample sequenced in a study of CD8 T cells in Susac syndrome. Reverse transcription of roughly 0.5 to 1 ug RNA used random hexamers. TCRdb itself ran the immunoSEQ multiplex PCR reads through MiXCR, one entry per CDR3 protein. Of 150,000 to 160,000 distinct CDR3 sequences listed, about 94% are singletons. Sequencing was carried out using CD8+ T cells from PBMCs. The source of these receptors is a human donor with multiple sclerosis.

This chain links TRBV20-1 with TRBJ2-7; 9 positions agree with TRBD2. The CDR3 is made up of 16 amino acids. J lost 2 bases, V lost 0 bases, and 8 bases had no gene match. Germline-derived CDR1 and CDR2 are DFQATT and SNEGSKA (reference sequence). The CDR3 reads CSARDRSGGRPYEQYF. DNA of the CDR3: TGCAGTGCTAGAGATAGGAGCGGGGGGCGACCCTACGAGCAGTACTTC.

V gene TRBV29-1 combines with J gene TRBJ1-2; D not certain. This CDR3 comprises 16 residues. V lost 1 base to trimming and J lost 6 bases, with 21 bases between them. The germline V gene has CDR1 SQVTM and CDR2 ANQGSEA. CDR3: CSVEAGFAGGFNGYTF. The CDR3 DNA is TGCAGCGTTGAAGCGGGGTTCGCGGGAGGGTTCAATGGCTACACCTTC.

This rearrangement joins TRBV25-1 to TRBJ2-3; TRBD1 or TRBD2 may be the D gene (5 bases each). Trimming took 3 bases from V and 4 from J, leaving 14 bases between them. Germline assignment: CDR1 MGHDK and CDR2 SYGVNS. CDR3 length: 15 amino acids. This CDR3 is CASSDGARGPDTQYF. DNA for the CDR3: TGTGCCAGCAGTGATGGGGCCAGAGGGCCAGATACGCAGTATTTT. Together with reference TRBV25-1 and TRBJ2-3, the CDR3 gives the full variable domain: EADIYQTPRYLVIGTGKKITLECSQTMGHDKMYWYQQDPGMELHLIHYSYGVNSTEKGDLSSESTVSRIRTEHFPLTLESARPSHTSQYLCASSDGARGPDTQYFGPGTRLTVL.

The chain links TRBV20-1 to TRBJ2-1; D is unresolved. This CDR3 contains 13 residues. Trimming took off 1 base at V and 2 bases at J, with 6 bases between the two ends. The germline gives CDR1 DFQATT, CDR2 SNEGSKA (reference sequence). This chain's CDR3 is CSARGQTYNEQFF. DNA for the CDR3: TGCAGTGCTAGAGGGCAGACCTACAATGAGCAGTTCTTC.

This chain connects TRBV12-3 or TRBV12-4 to TRBJ2-1; D gene uncertain. The CDR3 totals 10 residues. V was shortened by 3 bases and J by 9 bases, with 3 bases between the two germline ends. DNA of the CDR3: TGTGCCAGCAGTTTGCTTGAGCAGTTCTTC. This gives the protein CASSLLEQFF.

The V gene is TRBV29-1, the J gene TRBJ2-7; 7 bases map to TRBD2. The CDR3 consists of 12 residues. V shed 4 bases, J shed 6 bases, and the junction held 6 bases outside the gene matches. The germline V gene has CDR1 SQVTM and CDR2 ANQGSEA. Written as DNA, the CDR3 is TGCAGCGTTGGGAGGGAGGGGCGCGAGCAGTACTTC. The encoded protein is CSVGREGREQYF.

The gene calls are TRBV5-6 and TRBJ2-7; TRBD1 aligns across 9 bases. CDR3 length: 13 residues. V gave up 4 bases and J gave up 3 bases; unmatched junction bases: 2. Germline CDR1 SGHDT, CDR2 YYEEEE. CDR3 nucleotide sequence: TGTGCCAGCAGCGGGGGACAGGGCTACGAGCAGTACTTC. Encoded protein: CASSGGQGYEQYF.

V gene TRBV9 combines with J gene TRBJ2-6; the match to TRBD1 covers 7 bases. The CDR3 length is 16 residues. With 2 bases clipped from V and 4 bases from J, the junction kept 6 bases outside the gene matches. Germline values: CDR1 SGDLS, CDR2 YYNGEE. Here the CDR3 DNA reads TGTGCCAGCAGCGTTAGACAGGGCCCCGGGGCCAACGTCCTGACTTTC. Amino acid sequence: CASSVRQGPGANVLTF. Filled out from reference TRBV9 and TRBJ2-6, the complete variable domain reads DSGVTQTPKHLITATGQRVTLRCSPRSGDLSVYWYQQSLDQGLQFLIQYYNGEERAKGNILERFSAQQFPDLHSELNLSSLELGDSALYFCASSVRQGPGANVLTFGAGSRLTVL.

The chain is built from TRBV12-3 or TRBV12-4 and TRBJ1-5; tentatively, D is TRBD1 (5 bases). The CDR3 length is 15 residues. Trimming stripped 3 bases from V and 2 bases from J, with 11 bases between. In DNA form, the CDR3 reads TGTGCCAGCAGTTTGCCCGGGGGGGGCAATCAGCCCCAGCATTTT. Residues: CASSLPGGGNQPQHF.

The chain has TRBV4-3 and TRBJ2-7; D might be TRBD2 (6 bases). Trimming took off 2 bases at V and 4 bases at J, with 21 bases between the two ends. The CDR3 is 17 residues long. Per the germline V gene, CDR1 is LGHNA and CDR2 is YSLEER. CDR3 nucleotides: TGCGCCAGCAGCCAATACGGGGGAGGACCGCTTATTTACGAGCAGTACTTC. Translated: CASSQYGGGPLIYEQYF.

This CDR3 reads CASSTYSTTRKDYEQYF. The CDR3 coding sequence is TGTGCCAGCAGCACCTACTCTACGACGCGTAAAGATTACGAGCAGTACTTC. The rearrangement links TRBV9 to TRBJ2-7; unclear D gene. V lost 4 bases, J lost 4 bases, and 24 bases lay in between. Germline V gene data show CDR1 as SGDLS and CDR2 as YYNGEE. CDR3 length: 17 residues.

The chain employs TRBV27 and TRBJ1-2, with D maybe TRBD1 (6 bases). Trimming took off 4 bases at V and 4 bases at J, with 10 bases between the two ends. Germline V gives CDR1 MNHEY, CDR2 SMNVEV (reference sequence). The CDR3 is 13 residues long. For the CDR3, the DNA is TGTGCCAGCAGTTCCCAGGACAGCTATGGCTACACCTTC. Its protein is CASSSQDSYGYTF.

The chain employs TRBV9 and TRBJ2-3; perhaps TRBD2 as D (7 bases). Germline V CDR1 and CDR2: SGDLS, YYNGEE. Trimming took off 4 bases at V and 1 base at J, with 13 bases between the two ends. The CDR3 has 15 amino acids. The CDR3 loop is CASSSGGGRTDTQYF. The CDR3 region has the DNA TGTGCCAGCAGCTCTGGGGGGGGCCGCACAGATACGCAGTATTTT.

This rearrangement joins TRBV20-1 to TRBJ2-5; 10 bases match TRBD2. Germline values: CDR1 DFQATT, CDR2 SNEGSKA (reference sequence). This CDR3 contains 15 residues. V gave up 3 bases and J gave up 5 bases; unmatched junction bases: 9. The chain's CDR3 is CSASASGGRAETQYF. Here the CDR3 DNA reads TGCAGTGCTAGTGCTAGCGGGGGCCGTGCGGAGACCCAGTACTTC.

The genes are TRBV12-3 or TRBV12-4 and TRBJ1-2, with no clear D. Trimming took off 3 bases at V and 3 bases at J, with 8 bases between the two ends. This CDR3 has 13 residues. The DNA of the CDR3 is TGTGCCAGCAGTTTGGGCGGCTACTATGGCTACACCTTC. Amino acid sequence: CASSLGGYYGYTF.

This sequence joins TRBV6-2 or TRBV6-3 and TRBJ2-1; 11 bases are a match to TRBD2. The CDR3 extends over 14 amino acids. The V segment lost 8 bases and the J segment 8 bases; nucleotides outside the gene matches: 8. Germline values: CDR1 MNHEY, CDR2 SVGEGT. The CDR3 region has the DNA TGTGCCAGCGGAATAGCGGGGGGGCGAGATGAGCAGTTCTTC. This translates into CASGIAGGRDEQFF.

The chain joins TRBV6-5 to TRBJ1-2; D remains unclear. V was pared by 6 bases and J by 6 bases, with 11 bases between. The CDR3 is 12 residues long. Germline values: CDR1 MNHEY, CDR2 SVGAGI. The CDR3: CASRPPSNGYTF. The CDR3 DNA is TGTGCCAGCAGACCCCCCTCGAATGGCTACACCTTC.

The DNA of the CDR3 is TGTGCCAGCAGCTACCCGCTAGGGGGCGGGGGCCTCGAGCGGGATACGCAGTATTTT. Its translation: CASSYPLGGGGLERDTQYF. The chain links TRBV7-2 to TRBJ2-3; D may match TRBD1 or TRBD2 (7 bases each). Germline CDR1 SGHTA, CDR2 FQGNSA. The CDR3 is made up of 19 amino acids. The V and J ends lost 4 bases and 6 bases respectively, with 29 bases between them.

This clonotype has just one count. The chain uses TRBV3-1 and TRBJ2-7, with D unresolved. There are 12 residues in the CDR3. V was clipped by 4 bases and J by 7 bases, with 11 bases between them. Looked up from germline, CDR1 is LGHDT and CDR2 is YNNKEL (reference sequence). In nucleotides, the CDR3 is TGTGCCAGCAGCCTCTATACCCGGGAGCAGTACTTC. Protein: CASSLYTREQYF.

The chain combines TRBV28 with TRBJ2-7; perhaps D is TRBD1 or TRBD2 (5 bases each). The CDR3 has 15 amino acids. The germline V gene has CDR1 MDHEN and CDR2 SYDVKM. V lost 6 bases to trimming and J lost 3 bases, with 18 bases between them. The CDR3 bases are TGTGCCAGCAGGCCTCCGGGACCGACTTTCTACGAGCAGTACTTC. This gives the protein CASRPPGPTFYEQYF.

The V and J genes are TRBV20-1 and TRBJ2-1; 9 bases fit TRBD1. V was clipped by 2 bases and J by 0 bases; unmatched bases: 5. Germline CDR1 reads DFQATT; CDR2 reads SNEGSKA (reference sequence). The CDR3 loop spans 16 amino acids. The CDR3 sequence is CSARSDRGISYNEQFF. Written as DNA, the CDR3 is TGCAGTGCTAGATCGGACAGGGGAATCTCCTACAATGAGCAGTTCTTC.

The V gene is TRBV2, the J gene TRBJ2-5; tentative D call: TRBD1 (6 bases). CDR1 and CDR2 (germline): SNHLY, FYNNEI. The V and J ends lost 7 bases and 4 bases respectively, with 10 bases between them. The CDR3 runs 12 residues. CDR3 region: CASTLRGETQYF. CDR3 DNA: TGTGCCAGCACCCTCAGGGGAGAGACCCAGTACTTC.

This clonotype was recorded a few times. The gene calls are TRBV9 and TRBJ2-7; D remains unclear. With 0 bases removed from V and 0 bases from J, the gap between germline ends came to 7 bases. Germline CDR1 reads SGDLS; CDR2 reads YYNGEE. This CDR3 contains 14 residues. CDR3 protein: CASSVGVSSYEQYF. The CDR3 bases are TGTGCCAGCAGCGTAGGTGTCAGCTCCTACGAGCAGTACTTC.

The V and J genes are TRBV4-1 and TRBJ2-3; 9 bases align to TRBD2. Germline V gene data show CDR1 as MGHRA and CDR2 as YSYEKL. CDR3 size: 15 residues. J gave up 2 bases and V 2 bases, and 2 bases lay outside the gene matches. In DNA, the CDR3 is TGCGCCAGCAGCCAACTAGCGGGGATCACAGATACGCAGTATTTT. This sequence encodes CASSQLAGITDTQYF.

The CDR3 reads CASSVEGGTNSPLHF. Written as DNA, the CDR3 is TGTGCCAGCAGCGTAGAGGGGGGCACTAATTCACCCCTCCACTTT. J is TRBJ1-6 and V is TRBV9, with D perhaps matching TRBD1 (6 bases). V was trimmed by 0 bases and J by 6 bases, leaving 10 bases between them. The CDR3 is made up of 15 amino acids. CDR1 is SGDLS and CDR2 is YYNGEE in the germline V gene.

This sequence joins TRBV30 and TRBJ1-1; TRBD1 might be the D (5 bases). The CDR3 contains 11 residues. Trimming removed 7 bases from V and 5 bases from J, with 11 bases in between. Germline lookup yields CDR1 GTSNPN and CDR2 SVGIG (reference sequence). The CDR3, as DNA: TGTGCCTTCCGGGGGGTTACTGAAGCTTTCTTT. This encodes CAFRGVTEAFF.

The chain is built from TRBV5-4 and TRBJ2-5; possibly TRBD1 or TRBD2 for D (5 bases each). The CDR3 runs 15 residues. Trimming shortened V by 7 bases and J by 1 base, and 17 bases separated the two germline ends. Germline CDR1 reads SGHNT; CDR2 reads YYREEE (reference sequence). CDR3 residues: CASADRGGFQETQYF. Here the CDR3 DNA reads TGTGCCAGCGCTGACAGAGGAGGCTTCCAAGAGACCCAGTACTTC.